The TCR beta chain under discussion was sequenced for a study of human T cells and chemical hapten exposure. This clonotype was counted ten times or more. TCRdb re-called the RACE reads through MiXCR, storing one row per CDR3 protein. The table has over 300,000 distinct CDR3 sequences, roughly 5.3% seen once; the top ten hold about 2.5%. The time point here: pre-sensitization, week 0. Treatment here: therapeutic diphenylcyclopropenone sensitization with weekly scalp DPC. There are 14 residues in the CDR3. Looked up from germline, CDR1 is DFQATT and CDR2 is SNEGSKA (reference sequence). V was clipped by 3 bases and J by 2 bases; unmatched bases: 4.

The chain is built from TRBV20-1 and TRBJ2-3; TRBD2 matches 8 bases. The sample was whole blood, taken in connection with sensitization to the hapten diphenylcyclopropenone (DPC). This TCR was sampled from a woman in her forties or fifties with alopecia areata. Some clones in this sample may be carry-over from other donors' samples. The CDR3 loop reads CSARRSGNTDTQYF. For the CDR3, the DNA is TGCAGTGCTAGGCGTAGCGGGAACACAGATACGCAGTATTTT.